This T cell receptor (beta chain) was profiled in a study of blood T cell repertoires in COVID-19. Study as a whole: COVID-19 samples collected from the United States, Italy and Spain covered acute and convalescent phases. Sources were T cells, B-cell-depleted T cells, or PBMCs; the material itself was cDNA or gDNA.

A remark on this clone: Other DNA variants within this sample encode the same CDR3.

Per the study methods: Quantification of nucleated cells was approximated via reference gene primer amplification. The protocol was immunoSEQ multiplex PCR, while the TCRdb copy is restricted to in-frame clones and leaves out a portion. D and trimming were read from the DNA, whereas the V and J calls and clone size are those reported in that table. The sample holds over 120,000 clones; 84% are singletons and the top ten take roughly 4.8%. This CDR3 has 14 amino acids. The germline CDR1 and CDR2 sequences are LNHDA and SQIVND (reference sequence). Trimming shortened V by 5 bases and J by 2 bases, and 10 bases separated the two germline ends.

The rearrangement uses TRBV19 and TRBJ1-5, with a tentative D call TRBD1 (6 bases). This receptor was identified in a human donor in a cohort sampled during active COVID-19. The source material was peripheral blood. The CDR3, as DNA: TGTGCCAGTAGTCCCTCAGGGGGCAATCAGCCCCAGCATTTT. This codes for CASSPSGGNQPQHF.